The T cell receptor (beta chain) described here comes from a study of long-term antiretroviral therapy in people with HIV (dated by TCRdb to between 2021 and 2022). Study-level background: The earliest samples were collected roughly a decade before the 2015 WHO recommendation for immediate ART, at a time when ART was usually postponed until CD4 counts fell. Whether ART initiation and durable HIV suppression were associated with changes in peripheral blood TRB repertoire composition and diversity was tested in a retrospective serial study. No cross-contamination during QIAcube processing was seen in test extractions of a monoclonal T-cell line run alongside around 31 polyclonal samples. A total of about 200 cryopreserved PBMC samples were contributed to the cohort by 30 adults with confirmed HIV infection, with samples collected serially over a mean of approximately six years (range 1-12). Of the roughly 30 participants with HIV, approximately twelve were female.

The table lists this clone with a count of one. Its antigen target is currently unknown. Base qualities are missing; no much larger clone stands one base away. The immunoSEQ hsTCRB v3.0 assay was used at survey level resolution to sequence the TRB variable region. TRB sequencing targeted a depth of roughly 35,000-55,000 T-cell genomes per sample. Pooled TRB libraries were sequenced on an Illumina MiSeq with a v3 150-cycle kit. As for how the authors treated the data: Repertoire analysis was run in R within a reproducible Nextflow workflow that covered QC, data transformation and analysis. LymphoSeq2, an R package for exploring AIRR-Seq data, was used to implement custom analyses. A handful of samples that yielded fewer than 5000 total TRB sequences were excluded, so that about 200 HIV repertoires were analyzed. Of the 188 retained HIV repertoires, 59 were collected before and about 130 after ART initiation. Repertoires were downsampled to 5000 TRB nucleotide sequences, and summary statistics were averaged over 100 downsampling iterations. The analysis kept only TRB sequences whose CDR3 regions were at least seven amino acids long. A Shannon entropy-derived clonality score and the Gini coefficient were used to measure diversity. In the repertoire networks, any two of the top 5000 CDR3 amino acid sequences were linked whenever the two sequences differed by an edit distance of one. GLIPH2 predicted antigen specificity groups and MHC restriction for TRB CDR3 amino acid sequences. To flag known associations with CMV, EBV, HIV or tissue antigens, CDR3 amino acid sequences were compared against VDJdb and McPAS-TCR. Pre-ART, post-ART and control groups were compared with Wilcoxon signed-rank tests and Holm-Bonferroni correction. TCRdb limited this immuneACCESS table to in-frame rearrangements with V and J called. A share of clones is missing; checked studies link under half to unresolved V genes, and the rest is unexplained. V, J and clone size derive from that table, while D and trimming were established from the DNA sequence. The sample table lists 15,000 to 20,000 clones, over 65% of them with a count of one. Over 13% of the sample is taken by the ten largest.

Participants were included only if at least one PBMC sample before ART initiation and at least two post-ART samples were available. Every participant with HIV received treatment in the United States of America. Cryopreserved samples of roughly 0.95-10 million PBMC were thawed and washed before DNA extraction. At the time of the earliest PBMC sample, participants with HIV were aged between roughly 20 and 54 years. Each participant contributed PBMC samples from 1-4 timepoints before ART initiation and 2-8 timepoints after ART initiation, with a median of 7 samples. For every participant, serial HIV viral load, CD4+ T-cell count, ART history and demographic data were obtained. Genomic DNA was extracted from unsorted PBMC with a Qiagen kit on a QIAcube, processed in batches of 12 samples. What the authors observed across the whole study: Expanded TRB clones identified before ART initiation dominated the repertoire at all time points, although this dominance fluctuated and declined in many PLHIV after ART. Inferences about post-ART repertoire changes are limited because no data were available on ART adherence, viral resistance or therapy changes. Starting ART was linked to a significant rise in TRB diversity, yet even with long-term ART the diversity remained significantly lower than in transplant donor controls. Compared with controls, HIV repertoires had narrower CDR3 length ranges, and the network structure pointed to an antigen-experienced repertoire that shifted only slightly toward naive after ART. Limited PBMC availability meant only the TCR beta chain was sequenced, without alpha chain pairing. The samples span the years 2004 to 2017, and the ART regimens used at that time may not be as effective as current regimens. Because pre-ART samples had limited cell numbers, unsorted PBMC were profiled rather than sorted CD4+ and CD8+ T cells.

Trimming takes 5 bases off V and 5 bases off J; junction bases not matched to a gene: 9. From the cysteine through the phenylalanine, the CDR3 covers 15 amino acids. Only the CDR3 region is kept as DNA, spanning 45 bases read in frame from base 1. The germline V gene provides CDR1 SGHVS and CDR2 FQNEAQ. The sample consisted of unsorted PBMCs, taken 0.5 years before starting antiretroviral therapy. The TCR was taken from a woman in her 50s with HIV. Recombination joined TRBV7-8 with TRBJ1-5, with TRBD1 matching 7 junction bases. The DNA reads TGTGCCAGCAGCACCCGACAGGGAGGCGATCAGCCCCAGCATTTT. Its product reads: CASSTRQGGDQPQHF.